The present T cell receptor beta chain was sequenced within a study of cytomegalovirus exposure and HLA in healthy donors. The PCR had 60 Vbeta and 13 Jbeta primers. The table came from immunoSEQ multiplex PCR; TCRdb's copy has only in-frame clones and leaves some out. This sample has 150,000 to 200,000 clones, with about 70% found just once. Regarding the study as a whole: Productive status was seen about 87% or about 30% of the time for most TCR beta V segments in an earlier analysis. TCR beta sequences reportedly predicted the HLA-A and HLA-B alleles of most subjects accurately.

This CDR3 has 14 residues. V lost 4 bases, J lost 11 bases, and 13 bases stayed unmatched. Germline CDR1 and CDR2: LGHNA and YSLEER. On this clone: What it binds is not known.

The chain uses TRBV4-3 and TRBJ2-5; 7 nucleotides agree with TRBD1. Specimen: PBMCs. This receptor was identified in a woman aged 40-49 years in good health and CMV-seropositive. For the CDR3, the DNA is TGCGCCAGCAGCCCCGACAGGGATTCCTACCAGCAGTACTTC. Amino acid sequence: CASSPDRDSYQQYF.